This T cell receptor beta chain is from a study of cytomegalovirus exposure and HLA in healthy donors. Study-wide points: In a later analysis, at a false discovery rate of 0.05, about 16,000 TCR beta sequences matched HLA alleles. In the analysis, some V segments, TRBV6-2 and TRBV6-3 included, were excluded as indistinguishable.

The PCR was carried out with 60 Vbeta primers and 13 Jbeta primers. The data were produced by immunoSEQ multiplex PCR, yet TCRdb's version contains in-frame clones alone and is incomplete. The data contain about 200,000 clones, more than 65% of them seen just once; the ten biggest clones take up 1.5%. On this clone: The target antigen is unknown.

The germline gives CDR1 GTSNPN, CDR2 SVGIG (reference sequence). This CDR3 has 14 residues. V was clipped by 5 bases and J by 9 bases, with 20 bases between them. Sequencing input: PBMCs. This chain joins TRBV30 and TRBJ2-1; TRBD1 is a possible D gene (7 bases). The TCR sequence derives from a girl between 5 and 17 years old in good health and CMV-seropositive. The CDR3 bases are TGTGCCTGGGGAGTACCCCGCCAGGGGGGTGAGCAGTTCTTC. Its translation: CAWGVPRQGGEQFF.